Listed below are T cell receptor beta chains from one sample, sequenced in a study of blood T cell repertoires in COVID-19. TCRdb's table, derived via immunoSEQ multiplex PCR, lists solely in-frame clones and lacks some. The data contain roughly 120,000 clones, approximately 90% of them seen just once; the ten biggest clones take up approximately 1.9%. Sequenced: peripheral blood. These receptors came from a human donor with active COVID-19. The donor label of this sample is uncertain. Each CDR3 is given with its conserved first and last residue. Each record gives: V gene, D gene, clone size, CDR3 length, J gene, CDR3 DNA, CDR3 protein. D genes are given only for firm matches. Clone size appears in some rows only: once, few, many, or a class for an expanded clone.

TRBV19	NA	NA	13	TRBJ1-2	TGTGCCAGTAGTATGGGAGCTAACTATGGCTACACCTTC	CASSMGANYGYTF
TRBV9	NA	NA	14	TRBJ1-2	TGTGCCAGCAGCGCCACCCCTATTATGGATGGCTACACCTTC	CASSATPIMDGYTF
TRBV6-2/TRBV6-3	TRBD1	few	13	TRBJ2-7	TGTGCCAGCAGTCCCGGGACAGGGTACGAGCAGTACTTC	CASSPGTGYEQYF
TRBV5-8	NA	NA	17	TRBJ2-3	TGTGCCAGCAGCTTGTCTCCCAGCGGATCAAGCACAGATACGCAGTATTTT	CASSLSPSGSSTDTQYF
TRBV14	TRBD1	NA	16	TRBJ1-2	TGTGCCAGCAGCCAAGCCGGGACAGTACCTAACTATGGCTACACCTTC	CASSQAGTVPNYGYTF
TRBV30	NA	NA	12	TRBJ1-1	TGTGCCTGGAGATCATCCGGGACAGAAGCTTTCTTT	CAWRSSGTEAFF
TRBV5-6	TRBD1	NA	14	TRBJ1-5	TGTGCCAGCGGGACAGGGCTTAGCAATCAGCCCCAGCATTTT	CASGTGLSNQPQHF
TRBV4-3	TRBD2	NA	14	TRBJ2-1	TGCGCCAGCAGTCTAGCGGGGGCACGCAATGAGCAGTTCTTC	CASSLAGARNEQFF
TRBV4-1	TRBD1	NA	16	TRBJ1-1	TGCGCCAGCAGCCAGGGGACAGGATATTTGAACACTGAAGCTTTCTTT	CASSQGTGYLNTEAFF
TRBV4-3	TRBD1	NA	15	TRBJ1-6	TGCGCCAGCAGCCAGGACGGGACAGGGGTTTCACCCCTCCACTTT	CASSQDGTGVSPLHF
TRBV7-2	NA	NA	15	TRBJ2-7	TGTGCCAGCAGCTCCTCTCCGGGCAGGGCTCTCGAGCAGTACTTC	CASSSSPGRALEQYF
TRBV12-1	NA	NA	19	TRBJ1-5	TGTGCCAGCAGCCCTACTGAAACCCGGGATTCTGCGACTGTCAGCCCCCAGCATTTT	CASSPTETRDSATVSPQHF
TRBV6-5	NA	NA	12	TRBJ2-1	TGTGCCAGCAGTAACAGCTACAATGAGCAGTTCTTC	CASSNSYNEQFF
TRBV5-6	NA	NA	14	TRBJ1-5	TGTGCCAGCAGCCGGACAGCGGGCAATCAGCCCCAGCATTTT	CASSRTAGNQPQHF
TRBV2	TRBD2	NA	12	TRBJ2-7	TGTGCCAGCAGTGGGACTAGCGGGGAGCAGTACTTC	CASSGTSGEQYF
TRBV19	TRBD1	NA	14	TRBJ1-1	TGTGCCAGTAGTATCGGGACAGGGGGCACTGAAGCTTTCTTT	CASSIGTGGTEAFF
TRBV5-6	NA	NA	14	TRBJ2-2	TGTGCCAGCAGCTTGACGCGAGGAACCGGGGAGCTGTTTTTT	CASSLTRGTGELFF
TRBV11-2	NA	NA	14	TRBJ1-2	TGTGCCAGCAGCTTAGACCCGACAGGATTTGGCTACACCTTC	CASSLDPTGFGYTF
TRBV5-5	TRBD1	NA	15	TRBJ1-1	TGTGCCAGCAGCTTGTCGGGACAGGGCTGGGTTGAAGCTTTCTTT	CASSLSGQGWVEAFF
TRBV20-1	TRBD1	once	14	TRBJ1-5	TGCAGTGCTAGTGTCGGGACAGGCAATCAGCCCCAGCATTTT	CSASVGTGNQPQHF
TRBV4-3	TRBD2	NA	17	TRBJ2-4	TGCGCCAGCAGCCAAGATATGGGACTAGCGGTGAAAAACATTCAGTACTTC	CASSQDMGLAVKNIQYF
TRBV3-1/TRBV3-2	TRBD2	NA	18	TRBJ2-3	TGTGCCAGCAGCCAAGCTATAGTAGCGGGACCGGAGCCAGATACGCAGTATTTT	CASSQAIVAGPEPDTQYF
TRBV2	TRBD1	NA	15	TRBJ1-5	TGTGCCAGCAGGACCACAGGGGAGGGCAATCAGCCCCAGCATTTT	CASRTTGEGNQPQHF
TRBV18	TRBD1	NA	14	TRBJ2-5	TGTGCCACCTCAACAGGGGTTGGATTGGAGACCCAGTACTTC	CATSTGVGLETQYF
TRBV7-2	TRBD1	NA	15	TRBJ1-2	TGTGCCAGCAGCTTAGGAAGGACAGGACTCTATGGCTACACCTTC	CASSLGRTGLYGYTF
TRBV10-3	NA	NA	16	TRBJ2-1	TGTGCCATTGCTAAAATATGGACAGCCTCCTACAATGAGCAGTTCTTC	CAIAKIWTASYNEQFF
TRBV6-2/TRBV6-3	TRBD1	NA	15	TRBJ2-5	TGTGCCAGCAGTTTTGGACAGGGGGTGATGAAGACCCAGTACTTC	CASSFGQGVMKTQYF
TRBV6-4	NA	NA	15	TRBJ2-1	TGTGCCAGCAGTGACTCGGGGAGCTCCTACAATGAGCAGTTCTTC	CASSDSGSSYNEQFF
TRBV7-9	NA	NA	14	TRBJ1-1	TGTGCCAGCAGCTTCATGACAGGGAACACTGAAGCTTTCTTT	CASSFMTGNTEAFF
TRBV9	NA	NA	15	TRBJ2-3	TGTGCCAGCAGGCGGACTCCTGGGGGCTCAGATACGCAGTATTTT	CASRRTPGGSDTQYF
TRBV7-2	NA	once	11	TRBJ2-1	TGTGCCAGCAGCGGGCCGAATGAGCAGTTCTTC	CASSGPNEQFF
TRBV7-2	TRBD1	NA	14	TRBJ2-7	TGTGCCAGCAGCTTCGGGACAGTTTACGACGAGCAGTACTTC	CASSFGTVYDEQYF
TRBV10-1	NA	NA	15	TRBJ1-1	TGCGCCAGCAGTGAGTCGACCTTCGCGGGGACTGAAGCTTTCTTT	CASSESTFAGTEAFF
TRBV3-1/TRBV3-2	TRBD2	NA	15	TRBJ2-5	TGTGCCAGCAGCGAGGCTAGCGGGGGCCAAGAGACCCAGTACTTC	CASSEASGGQETQYF
TRBV30	TRBD1	NA	13	TRBJ1-6	TGTGCCTGGAGTTCCCAGGGGGCCTCACCCCTCCACTTT	CAWSSQGASPLHF
TRBV14	NA	NA	15	TRBJ2-1	TGTGCCAGCAGTCGACTACTTAGCTCCTACAATGAGCAGTTCTTC	CASSRLLSSYNEQFF
TRBV4-1	NA	once	15	TRBJ2-1	TGCGCCAGCAGCCAACAGACTCGATCTGGCAATGAGCAGTTCTTC	CASSQQTRSGNEQFF
TRBV7-2	TRBD1	few	16	TRBJ1-6	TGTGCCAGCAGCCATGGTCCGGGACAGAATAATTCACCCCTCCACTTT	CASSHGPGQNNSPLHF
TRBV25-1	NA	NA	15	TRBJ1-4	TGTGCCAGCAGTGCGGCGGGGGGAGCTAATGAAAAACTGTTTTTT	CASSAAGGANEKLFF
TRBV28	TRBD1	once	19	TRBJ1-2	TGTGCCAGCAGTTCGATTTTCTCAGGGGGTAGGAGGGCTAACTATGGCTACACCTTC	CASSSIFSGGRRANYGYTF
TRBV5-1	NA	NA	11	TRBJ2-5	TGCGCCAGCAGGGTCCGAGGGACCCAGTACTTC	CASRVRGTQYF